The 26 T cell receptor beta chains below come from one sample, sequenced in a study of identical twins. MiXCR, applied by TCRdb to the 5' RACE reads, yields one record per CDR3 protein. The table records about 390,000 distinct CDR3 sequences, roughly 10% of them present only once. The sequencing sample was made of naive T cells sorted from blood. These receptors were collected from a woman aged 50 to 60 in good health.

This clonotype occurred a few times. The V and J genes are TRBV21-1 and TRBJ2-7. TRBV21-1 represents a pseudogene. The CDR3 is made up of 15 amino acids. The CDR3 protein is CASTLRNHSSYEQYF. As DNA, the CDR3 is TGTGCCAGCACCCTTAGGAACCACAGCTCCTACGAGCAGTACTTC.

This clonotype appeared a few times. V is TRBV7-3 and J is TRBJ2-3; perhaps TRBD2 as D (5 bases). There are 16 residues in the CDR3. Germline V gene data show CDR1 as SGHTA and CDR2 as FQGTGA. V lost 5 bases and J 5 bases, leaving 20 bases between the germline ends. The CDR3 region has the DNA TGTGCCAGCAGCGCCCTTTCTAGCACGGCGGGAGATACGCAGTATTTT. This encodes CASSALSSTAGDTQYF.

The sample holds a few counts of this clonotype. The chain employs TRBV29-1 and TRBJ2-5; 10 nucleotides agree with TRBD2. Germline CDR1 reads SQVTM; CDR2 reads ANQGSEA. This CDR3 comprises 16 residues. The V gene end was trimmed by 1 base and the J gene end by 2 bases; junction bases not matched to a gene: 7. The DNA of the CDR3 is TGCAGCGTTGAAGGGCGACTAGCGGGCTCACAAGAGACCCAGTACTTC. Translated: CSVEGRLAGSQETQYF.

This clonotype was observed a handful of times. V gene TRBV28 combines with J gene TRBJ2-3, with TRBD2 matching over 10 bases. This CDR3 contains 16 residues. V dropped 3 bases and J dropped 4; count of bases not matched to a gene: 7. Germline loops: CDR1 MDHEN, CDR2 SYDVKM. In DNA form, the CDR3 reads TGTGCCAGCAGTTTCACTAGCGGGATGGGCCCAGATACGCAGTATTTT. It yields the protein CASSFTSGMGPDTQYF.

V gene TRBV29-1 combines with J gene TRBJ2-7, with a tentative D call TRBD2 (5 bases). The V end lost 4 bases, the J end lost 5 bases, and 12 bases lay between the germline ends. The CDR3 totals 12 residues. Germline V gene sequence: CDR1 SQVTM, CDR2 ANQGSEA. The CDR3 loop is CSVVEGSNEQYF. DNA of the CDR3: TGCAGCGTTGTCGAGGGATCCAACGAGCAGTACTTC.

The CDR3 loop is CASRARASGDNEQFF. The CDR3 region has the DNA TGCGCCAGCAGGGCCCGGGCTAGCGGGGACAATGAGCAGTTCTTC. The rearrangement links TRBV4-1 to TRBJ2-1; 9 nucleotides match TRBD2. Trimming removed 6 bases from V and 5 bases from J; junction bases left unmatched: 8. The CDR3 is 15 residues long. The germline CDR1 and CDR2 sequences are MGHRA and YSYEKL.

This clonotype was seen many times. The J gene is TRBJ1-2, the V gene TRBV6-5, with 9 bases lining up with TRBD1. This CDR3 contains 13 residues. In germline, CDR1 is MNHEY, CDR2 SVGAGI. The junction had 9 bases not matched to a gene; V was cut back by 8 bases and J by 8 bases. The CDR3, as DNA: TGTGCCAGCTATCCCCGGACAGGGGACGGCTACACCTTC. This sequence encodes CASYPRTGDGYTF.

The rearrangement joins TRBV5-1 to TRBJ2-7; 13 bases map to TRBD2. The J segment lost 7 bases and the V segment lost 0 bases, leaving 10 bases of the junction unmatched. The CDR3 extends over 17 amino acids. The germline gives CDR1 SGHRS, CDR2 YFSETQ. The CDR3 reads CASSLALAGGLQGEQYF. CDR3 in DNA: TGCGCCAGCAGCTTGGCACTAGCGGGAGGGCTCCAGGGGGAGCAGTACTTC.

This clonotype was recorded at least ten times. The chain couples TRBV5-1 to TRBJ2-3, with D perhaps being TRBD1 or TRBD2 (5 bases each). The CDR3 extends over 18 amino acids. Germline-derived CDR1 and CDR2 are SGHRS and YFSETQ. Trimming stripped 0 bases from V and 6 bases from J, with 23 bases between. The CDR3 protein is CASSLAGLGPKTQDTQYF. The CDR3 DNA is TGCGCCAGCAGCTTGGCGGGGCTGGGCCCCAAAACCCAGGATACGCAGTATTTT. Variable domain in full (rest from reference TRBV5-1 and TRBJ2-3): KAGVTQTPRYLIKTRGQQVTLSCSPISGHRSVSWYQQTPGQGLQFLFEYFSETQRNKGNFPGRFSGRQFSNSRSEMNVSTLELGDSALYLCASSLAGLGPKTQDTQYFGPGTRLTVL.

The chain recombines TRBV11-3 with TRBJ2-5; D gene unclear. This CDR3 region has 14 residues. CDR1 is SGHNT and CDR2 is YENEEA in the germline V gene. Trimming cost V 4 bases and J 1 base, with 10 bases left between them. Here the CDR3 reads CASSSRRPQETQYF. CDR3 coding DNA: TGTGCCAGCAGCTCGCGACGCCCCCAAGAGACCCAGTACTTC.

J is TRBJ2-2 and V is TRBV29-1; the match to TRBD1 covers 7 bases. There are 13 residues in the CDR3. Germline lookup yields CDR1 SQVTM and CDR2 ANQGSEA. J gave up 5 bases and V 7 bases, and 7 bases lay outside the gene matches. The CDR3 here is CSGRQGGTGELFF. The CDR3 DNA is TGCAGCGGCCGACAGGGTGGAACCGGGGAGCTGTTTTTT.

This clonotype was counted at least ten times. The chain uses TRBV6-5 and TRBJ2-2; tentative D call: TRBD1 (5 bases). V was clipped by 7 bases and J by 1 base, with 19 bases between them. The CDR3 covers 17 residues. Germline V CDR1 and CDR2: MNHEY, SVGAGI. The CDR3 region has the DNA TGTGCCAGCATTCCACGGGCGACAAGGGGGAACACCGGGGAGCTGTTTTTT. Protein sequence: CASIPRATRGNTGELFF.

This chain joins TRBV29-1 and TRBJ2-7; maybe TRBD1 (6 bases). Trimming cost V 7 bases and J 2 bases, with 12 bases left between them. Germline CDR1 reads SQVTM; CDR2 reads ANQGSEA. The CDR3 runs 12 residues. The CDR3 loop is CSGRTDPYEQYF. The CDR3 region has the DNA TGCAGCGGCCGGACAGACCCCTACGAGCAGTACTTC.

This clonotype was recorded at least ten times. The chain is built from TRBV7-9 and TRBJ2-1; the match to TRBD2 covers 13 bases. Losses at the gene ends were 3 bases for V and 0 bases for J; bases not matched to a gene: 11. Germline loops: CDR1 SEHNR, CDR2 FQNEAQ (reference sequence). This CDR3 has 20 residues. CDR3 coding DNA: TGTGCCAGCAGCTTGGGACCGGGACTAGCGGGAAGGAGCTCCTACAATGAGCAGTTCTTC. Residues: CASSLGPGLAGRSSYNEQFF.

This clonotype was detected many times. This chain connects TRBV4-1 to TRBJ2-1; possibly TRBD1 for D (6 bases). Trimming stripped 2 bases from V and 8 bases from J, with 10 bases between. This CDR3 is 13 amino acids long. CDR1 is MGHRA and CDR2 is YSYEKL in the germline V gene. CDR3 sequence (DNA): TGCGCCAGCAGCCAACCACAGGGCTATGAGCAGTTCTTC. Its protein product is CASSQPQGYEQFF.

In its sample, this clonotype was seen a few times. V gene TRBV29-1 combines with J gene TRBJ2-3, with 7 bases aligning to TRBD2. Germline V gene lookup returns CDR1 SQVTM and CDR2 ANQGSEA. The length of the CDR3 is 14 residues. With V trimmed by 3 bases and J by 3 bases, 6 bases remained unmatched. The chain's CDR3 is CSVDRTRLTDTQYF. In nucleotides, the CDR3 is TGCAGCGTTGATCGGACTAGACTGACAGATACGCAGTATTTT.

This clonotype was seen at least ten times. The gene calls are TRBV5-1 and TRBJ2-7; D might be TRBD1 (6 bases). Per germline, CDR1 SGHRS and CDR2 YFSETQ. The CDR3 runs to 12 residues. With 5 bases removed from V and 5 bases from J, the gap between germline ends came to 11 bases. This CDR3 is CASRADRNEQYF. The CDR3, as DNA: TGCGCCAGCAGGGCGGACAGAAACGAGCAGTACTTC.

This clonotype was recorded at least ten times. The chain employs TRBV7-8 and TRBJ2-1, with a weak D call TRBD2 (7 bases). The CDR3 spans 16 residues. Trimming removed 5 bases from V and 0 bases from J, with 14 bases in between. From germline, CDR1 is SGHVS and CDR2 FQNEAQ. The CDR3 sequence: CASSMGGPSSYNEQFF. The CDR3 nucleotides read TGTGCCAGCAGCATGGGGGGGCCGAGCTCCTACAATGAGCAGTTCTTC.

This clonotype was found many times. The chain has TRBV29-1 and TRBJ2-7; 8 bases are shared with TRBD1. The CDR3 has 12 amino acids. V lost 7 bases, J lost 4 bases, and 6 bases stayed unmatched. Germline assignment: CDR1 SQVTM and CDR2 ANQGSEA. The CDR3 spells CSASGGRYEQYF. The DNA for the CDR3 is TGCAGCGCATCAGGGGGCAGGTACGAGCAGTACTTC.

CDR3 bases: TGCAGTCCCTGGAGATTAGCGGGAAATATAGTCGATGAGCAGTTCTTC. Translating it yields CSPWRLAGNIVDEQFF. This rearrangement joins TRBV20-1 to TRBJ2-1, with 8 bases lining up with TRBD2. Germline loops: CDR1 DFQATT, CDR2 SNEGSKA (reference sequence). The CDR3 has 16 amino acids. The junction had 20 bases not matched to a gene; V was cut back by 8 bases and J by 8 bases.

The chain recombines TRBV6-6 with TRBJ2-1, with TRBD1 matching over 9 bases. This CDR3 spans 15 amino acids. Germline V gene lookup returns CDR1 MNHNY and CDR2 SVGAGI (reference sequence). V dropped 6 bases and J dropped 2; count of bases not matched to a gene: 5. The CDR3 region is CASSPNRGPYNEQFF. In DNA, the CDR3 is TGTGCCAGCAGCCCCAACAGGGGGCCCTACAATGAGCAGTTCTTC.

J is TRBJ2-4 and V is TRBV10-3; maybe TRBD1 (6 bases). There are 15 residues in the CDR3. Trimming left V 4 bases short and J 3 bases short, with 13 bases between. Germline values: CDR1 ENHRY, CDR2 SYGVKD. The CDR3 DNA follows: TGTGCCATCAGTGGGACAGTCTTGGACAAAAACATTCAGTACTTC. It is translated as CAISGTVLDKNIQYF.

This clonotype has more than one count but fewer than ten. The V call is TRBV5-1, the J call TRBJ2-1; 8 bases align to TRBD2. Germline V gene data show CDR1 as SGHRS and CDR2 as YFSETQ. This CDR3 region has 14 residues. V lost 0 bases, J lost 12 bases, and 8 bases stayed unmatched. The CDR3 loop is CASSLGPAGVGQFF. Written as DNA, the CDR3 is TGCGCCAGCAGCTTGGGGCCAGCGGGAGTGGGGCAGTTCTTC.

The chain recombines TRBV5-5 with TRBJ1-4; TRBD1 is a possible D gene (5 bases). The V end lost 6 bases, the J end lost 6 bases, and 9 bases lay between the germline ends. CDR3 length: 12 residues. The V gene's germline CDR1 is SGHKS and CDR2 YYEKEE (reference sequence). CDR3: CASIRADEKLFF. The CDR3 DNA is TGTGCCAGCATCAGGGCGGATGAAAAACTGTTTTTT.

In this sample, this clonotype turned up a few times. The chain employs TRBV7-3 and TRBJ2-4; TRBD1 agrees at 9 bases. J lost 8 bases, V lost 3 bases, and 2 bases had no gene match. Germline lookup yields CDR1 SGHTA and CDR2 FQGTGA. This CDR3 comprises 13 residues. This CDR3 reads CASSFDRGYIQYF. In nucleotides, the CDR3 is TGTGCCAGCAGCTTCGACAGGGGGTACATTCAGTACTTC. The full variable domain, with the rest looked up from reference TRBV7-3 and TRBJ2-4, is GAGVSQTPSNKVTEKGKYVELRCDPISGHTALYWYRQSLGQGPEFLIYFQGTGAADDSGLPNDRFFAVRPEGSVSTLKIQRTERGDSAVYLCASSFDRGYIQYFGAGTRLSVL.

The sample holds a few counts of this clonotype. V usage is TRBV11-2 and J usage is TRBJ2-5; 8 nucleotides align to TRBD1. Trimming cost V 4 bases and J 2 bases; bases outside gene matches: 6. Germline V gene lookup returns CDR1 SGHAT and CDR2 FQNNGV. The CDR3 has 15 residues. The chain's CDR3 is CASSSGQVTQETQYF. CDR3 in DNA: TGTGCCAGCAGCTCGGGACAGGTCACGCAAGAGACCCAGTACTTC.